This T cell receptor beta chain was found in a study of T cell changes during pregnancy in multiple sclerosis. The germline gives CDR1 SEHNR, CDR2 FQNEAQ (reference sequence). This CDR3 has 15 residues. V was trimmed by 1 base and J by 7 bases, leaving 11 bases between them. Profiling relied on immunoSEQ multiplex PCR, and the TCRdb table lists in-frame clones only, not all of them. The table shows about 77,000 clones, with 70% to 90% occurring only once. This chain joins TRBV7-9 and TRBJ1-6; the D is unclear. The clonotype was recovered from a female donor with multiple sclerosis, enrolled in a pregnancy study. This sample comprised peripheral blood, obtained before pregnancy. The CDR3 is CASSLEAATNSPLHF. The CDR3, as DNA: TGTGCCAGCAGCTTAGAAGCCGCCACGAATTCACCCCTCCACTTT.